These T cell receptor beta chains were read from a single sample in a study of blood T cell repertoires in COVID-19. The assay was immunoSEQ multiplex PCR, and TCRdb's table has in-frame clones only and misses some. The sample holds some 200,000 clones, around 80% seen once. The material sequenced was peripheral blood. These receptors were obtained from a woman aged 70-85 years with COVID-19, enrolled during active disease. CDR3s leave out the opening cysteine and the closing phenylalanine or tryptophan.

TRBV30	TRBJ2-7	AWSAGGYYEQY
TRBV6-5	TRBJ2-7	ASRKHYEQY
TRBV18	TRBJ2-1	ASSSSGNEQF
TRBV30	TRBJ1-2	AWSWGGANYGYT
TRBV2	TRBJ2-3	ASKKDRADTDTQY
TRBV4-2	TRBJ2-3	ASSLLTGNSDTQY
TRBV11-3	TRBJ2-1	ASSFGGGNYNEQF
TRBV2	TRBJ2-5	ASDRGLRETQY
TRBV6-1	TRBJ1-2	ASSDREIYGYT
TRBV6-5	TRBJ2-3	ASKRAGGLTDTQY
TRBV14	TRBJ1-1	ASSQDMTGIKGTEAF
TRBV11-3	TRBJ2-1	ASSSGTGINEQF
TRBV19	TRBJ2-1	ASRLVPGQGPYNEQF
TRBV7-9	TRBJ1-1	ASSWGRREKKVNTEAF
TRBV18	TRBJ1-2	ASSAGKGYT
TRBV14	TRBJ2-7	ASSLGQGGEQY
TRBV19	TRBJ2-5	ASSPGGSGNGETQY
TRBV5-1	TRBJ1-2	ASSEIPGQDYT
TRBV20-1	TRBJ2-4	SAAKNIQY
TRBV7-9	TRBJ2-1	ASTLEQF
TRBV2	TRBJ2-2	ASSLRGLGSNTGELF
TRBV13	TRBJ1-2	ASSSRGSYGYT
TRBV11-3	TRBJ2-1	ASSLRSDNEQF
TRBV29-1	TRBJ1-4	SVEAGQDGRKLF
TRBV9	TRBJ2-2	ASSGDRLAAGELF
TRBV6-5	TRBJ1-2	ASSFALNHRNGYT
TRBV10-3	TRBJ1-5	AISDPARLPQH
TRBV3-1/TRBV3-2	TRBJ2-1	ASSPGTGSNNEQF
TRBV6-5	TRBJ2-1	ASILPLAGYNEQF
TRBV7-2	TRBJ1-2	ASSPHDNRNYGYT
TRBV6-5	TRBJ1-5	ASGQGLLNQPQH
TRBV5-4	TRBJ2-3	ASSFDGTGEDTQY
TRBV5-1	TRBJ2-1	ASSPSGGSYNEQF
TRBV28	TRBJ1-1	ASSPTIPRGNTEAF
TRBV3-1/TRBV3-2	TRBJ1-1	ASSQGSTWPLNTEAF
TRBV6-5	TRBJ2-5	ASSLTGGSQY
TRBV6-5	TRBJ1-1	ASSSGTGVAEAF
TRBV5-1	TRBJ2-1	ASSLGTGLGEQF
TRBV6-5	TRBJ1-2	ASSPGQGGYGYT
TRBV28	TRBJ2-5	ASSVPRGGKETQY